This is a list of T cell receptor beta chains from one sample in a study of T cell responses to AZD1222 COVID-19 vaccine. TCRdb's copy holds only in-frame clones and misses some; the assay was immunoSEQ multiplex PCR. The profile shows about 150,000 clones, approximately 85% of them singletons. Sequencing was performed on peripheral blood, taken on day 0 of AZD1222 vaccination. The receptors originated from an adult in good health. CDR3s include the opening cysteine and the closing phenylalanine or tryptophan. D genes are given only for firm matches. A row's size may be missing; if present it is once, few, many or a size class.

>TRBV9|-|TRBJ1-1|-
TGTGCCAGCAGCGTGGGAGGCCAGAACACTGAAGCTTTCTTT
CASSVGGQNTEAFF
>TRBV3-1/TRBV3-2|TRBD1|TRBJ2-3|few
TGTGCCAGCAGCCTCCGGACAGGGGAGACAGATACGCAGTATTTT
CASSLRTGETDTQYF
>TRBV4-1|TRBD1|TRBJ1-2|-
TGCGCCAGCAGCCAAGTCGAGACAGGGGGCAACTATGGCTACACCTTC
CASSQVETGGNYGYTF
>TRBV10-3|TRBD2|TRBJ2-1|once
TGTGCCATCAGTGATGCTAGCGGAATGAAAAATGAGCAGTTCTTC
CAISDASGMKNEQFF
>TRBV25-1|-|TRBJ1-1|-
TGTGCCAGCAGTGAATTGGGGCAGGGGAACACTGAAGCTTTCTTT
CASSELGQGNTEAFF
>TRBV10-2|TRBD1|TRBJ1-2|-
TGCGCCAGCAGTGACCCGGGACAGCGAGGCTACACCTTC
CASSDPGQRGYTF
>TRBV6-5|TRBD1|TRBJ1-1|-
TGTGCCAGCAGCCGGTCCCGGACAGGGGGAACTGAAGCTTTCTTT
CASSRSRTGGTEAFF
>TRBV5-1|-|TRBJ2-5|few
TGCGCCAGCAGCTTGGGTGCCTCGTTTAGCGTGCAAGAGACCCAGTACTTC
CASSLGASFSVQETQYF
>TRBV5-1|TRBD2|TRBJ2-5|-
TGCGCCAGCAGCTTGGCCGCGGCTAGCGGGACCGAGACCCAGTACTTC
CASSLAAASGTETQYF
>TRBV28|TRBD1|TRBJ1-5|-
TGTGCCAGCAGTTTAGAAAGTGGGGGGACAGGAACCAATCAGCCCCAGCATTTT
CASSLESGGTGTNQPQHF
>TRBV2|-|TRBJ2-7|-
TGTGCCAGCAGAGGGGGGGCAGGTACGAGCGAGGAGCAGTACTTC
CASRGGAGTSEEQYF
>TRBV2|-|TRBJ2-7|once
TGTGCCAGCAGTGGTCAGGGATTCTACGAGCAGTACTTC
CASSGQGFYEQYF
>TRBV19|-|TRBJ1-5|few
TGTGCCAGTAGTATAGGAAGGGTGAAAGTCAATCAGCCCCAGCATTTT
CASSIGRVKVNQPQHF
>TRBV5-1|-|TRBJ2-1|-
TGCGCCAGCAGCACACCGGGACCGCAGTACCTCAATGAGCAGTTCTTC
CASSTPGPQYLNEQFF
>TRBV11-2|-|TRBJ1-3|once
TGTGCCGAAAGGGAAGGCGTCGGAAACACCATATATTTT
CAEREGVGNTIYF
>TRBV18|TRBD1|TRBJ2-1|-
TGTGCCAGCTCACCACAGAACAGGGGAAACAATGAGCAGTTCTTC
CASSPQNRGNNEQFF
>TRBV6-6|TRBD1|TRBJ2-7|-
TGTGCCAGCAGTGATCGGGACAGGGGGAGCTACGAGCAGTACTTC
CASSDRDRGSYEQYF
>TRBV30|TRBD1|TRBJ1-1|-
TGTGCCTGGAGTCGAGCGGGACAGGGGAACACTGAAGCTTTCTTT
CAWSRAGQGNTEAFF
>TRBV19|-|TRBJ2-2|-
TGTGCCAGCGCGGACAGTTCGAACACCGGGGAGCTGTTTTTT
CASADSSNTGELFF
>TRBV7-9|-|TRBJ1-1|once
TGTGCCAGCAGGCCGGTGAACACTGAAGCTTTCTTT
CASRPVNTEAFF
>TRBV4-1|TRBD2|TRBJ2-3|-
TGCGCCAGCAGCGACCCGGCGGGAGTTTTCAGAGATACGCAGTATTTT
CASSDPAGVFRDTQYF
>TRBV5-4|-|TRBJ1-2|-
TGTGCCAGCAGCTTGGAAGTTAACTATGGCTACACCTTC
CASSLEVNYGYTF
>TRBV5-1|TRBD1|TRBJ1-1|-
TGCGCCAGCAGCCGACAGGGTTTTGGGACTGAAGCTTTCTTT
CASSRQGFGTEAFF
>TRBV5-4|-|TRBJ2-1|-
TGTGCCAGCAGCTTCGGGGCAGCGGCCTCCTACAATGAGCAGTTCTTC
CASSFGAAASYNEQFF
>TRBV11-1|-|TRBJ1-1|-
TGTGCCAGCAGCTTAGGGCAGACTGAAGCTTTCTTT
CASSLGQTEAFF
>TRBV5-5|-|TRBJ1-6|-
TGTGCCAGCACCCTCGGTTCAGGGAATTCACCCCTCCACTTT
CASTLGSGNSPLHF
>TRBV30|-|TRBJ2-5|-
TGTGCCTGGAGTCAGGGAGAGACCCAGTACTTC
CAWSQGETQYF
>TRBV15|-|TRBJ1-4|-
TGTGCCACCAGCACCACGTCGTGGGGGGTTAATGAAAAACTGTTTTTT
CATSTTSWGVNEKLFF
>TRBV5-1|TRBD2|TRBJ2-7|-
TGCGCCAGCAGCCGTTCGGCGGGAGGGCCGGGGGAGCAGTACTTC
CASSRSAGGPGEQYF
>TRBV2|TRBD2|TRBJ2-1|-
TGTGCCAGCAGTCCAACTACTAGCGGGGTCTTCAATGAGCAGTTCTTC
CASSPTTSGVFNEQFF
>TRBV6-5|-|TRBJ2-2|-
TGTGCCAGCAGCGTACAGGAGGCCGGGGAGCTGTTTTTT
CASSVQEAGELFF
>TRBV11-2|-|TRBJ2-7|-
TGTGCCAGCAGCTTCAGCGTTGGAAACAGCTACGAGCAGTACTTC
CASSFSVGNSYEQYF
>TRBV28|TRBD1|TRBJ2-1|-
TGTGCCAGCAGCCTCCGGGACAGCGACAATGAGCAGTTCTTC
CASSLRDSDNEQFF
>TRBV24-1|TRBD2|TRBJ2-1|-
TGTGCCACCAGTGACTCGGGACTAGCGGGGAGCTCCTACAATGAGCAGTTCTTC
CATSDSGLAGSSYNEQFF
>TRBV7-9|TRBD1|TRBJ1-4|-
TGTGCCAGCAGCTCGACAGGGGGCCTACTCCCCAATGAAAAACTGTTTTTT
CASSSTGGLLPNEKLFF
>TRBV5-1|-|TRBJ1-1|-
TGCGCCAGCAGCCTAACGTGGGGGGGAGGCACTGAAGCTTTCTTT
CASSLTWGGGTEAFF
>TRBV5-6|TRBD1|TRBJ1-1|-
TGTGCCAGCAGCATAGGACAGGTTCTGAACACTGAAGCTTTCTTT
CASSIGQVLNTEAFF
>TRBV12-3/TRBV12-4|-|TRBJ2-2|-
TGTGCCAGCATCCCCGAAAACACCGGGGAGCTGTTTTTT
CASIPENTGELFF
>TRBV4-2|TRBD2|TRBJ2-7|-
TGTGCCAGCAGCCAAGTGCTAGCGGGGGAATACGAGCAGTACTTC
CASSQVLAGEYEQYF
>TRBV19|-|TRBJ1-5|few
TGTGCCAGTAGTTCTACACTCGGGGGAAATCAGCCCCAGCATTTT
CASSSTLGGNQPQHF
>TRBV2|TRBD1|TRBJ1-4|few
TGTGCCAGCAGGGGGAGAAGGACAGGCCCTAATGAAAAACTGTTTTTT
CASRGRRTGPNEKLFF
>TRBV4-1|-|TRBJ2-6|-
TGCGCCAGCAGCCATACACCCTCCTATGGGGCCAACGTCCTGACTTTC
CASSHTPSYGANVLTF
>TRBV29-1|-|TRBJ1-2|-
TGCAGCGGAGACCTTTCGGGAGGCTACACCTTC
CSGDLSGGYTF
>TRBV10-1|-|TRBJ2-2|-
TGCGCCAGCAGTGAAACGTATACCGGGGAGCTGTTTTTT
CASSETYTGELFF
>TRBV5-8|-|TRBJ1-3|once
TGTGCCAGCGCCATCCCCCGCTCTGGAAACACCATATATTTT
CASAIPRSGNTIYF
>TRBV4-1|-|TRBJ2-1|-
TGCGCCAGCAGCCAAGAAGGAGGGGCGTCCTACAATGAGCAGTTCTTC
CASSQEGGASYNEQFF